This T cell receptor (beta chain) appears in the sequencing data of a study of high-grade serous ovarian cancer treatment subgroups. Study context: On average, just over 14,000 reads and 6,000 to 7,500 unique TCR beta rearrangements were obtained per sample.

This table comes from immunoSEQ multiplex PCR, and its TCRdb copy is limited to in-frame clones, with some not included. The table has roughly 20,000 clones, 75% seen once. V shed 4 bases, J shed 4 bases, and the junction held 9 bases outside the gene matches. CDR1 and CDR2 from the germline V gene are GTSNPN and SVGIG (reference sequence). CDR3 size: 15 residues. Tumor samples were obtained before definitive surgery or chemotherapy. This chain links TRBV30 with TRBJ2-2; the match to TRBD1 covers 7 bases. This sequence was found in a human donor with high-grade serous ovarian cancer. The sequencing input was tumor tissue. CDR3 bases: TGTGCCTGGAACCGGGACAGACTTTCCACCGGGGAGCTGTTTTTT. Its translation is CAWNRDRLSTGELFF.